A selection of T cell receptor beta chains follows, all from one sample in a study of blood T cell repertoires in COVID-19. Sequencing used immunoSEQ multiplex PCR; TCRdb keeps in-frame clones, though not all of them. The sample consists of about 480,000 clones, roughly 85% of them appearing once. Sequences were obtained from PBMCs or T cells enriched from blood (not recorded which). The receptors were sampled from a young woman with acute COVID-19. Both conserved end residues are part of each CDR3. D genes are given only for firm matches. Size is omitted from some rows. Given values are once, few, many or a class for expanded clones.

clone size	D gene	V gene	J gene	CDR3 protein	CDR3 DNA
.	.	TRBV19	TRBJ1-6	CASSITGFNSPLHF	TGTGCCAGTAGTATTACAGGGTTTAATTCACCCCTCCACTTT
.	.	TRBV10-1	TRBJ2-5	CASSESGLQETQYF	TGCGCCAGCAGTGAGTCGGGCTTACAAGAGACCCAGTACTTC
once	TRBD1	TRBV5-6	TRBJ1-2	CASSLGQGEGYTF	TGTGCCAGCAGCTTGGGACAGGGCGAGGGCTACACCTTC
.	TRBD1	TRBV6-2/TRBV6-3	TRBJ2-7	CASRYGTGDEQYF	TGTGCCAGCAGGTACGGGACAGGGGACGAGCAGTACTTC
.	TRBD2	TRBV4-2	TRBJ2-1	CASSQDYRGGGEDNEQFF	TGTGCCAGCAGCCAAGATTATAGGGGCGGGGGAGAAGACAATGAGCAGTTCTTC
.	TRBD2	TRBV29-1	TRBJ2-1	CSVGKSSGKDEQFF	TGCAGCGTTGGTAAGTCTAGCGGCAAGGATGAGCAGTTCTTC
.	.	TRBV13	TRBJ2-7	CASVTRDFSYEQYF	TGTGCCAGCGTTACCCGGGACTTCTCCTACGAGCAGTACTTC
once	.	TRBV7-9	TRBJ2-3	CASSLGGGVTDTQYF	TGTGCCAGCAGCCTCGGAGGTGGGGTCACAGATACGCAGTATTTT
.	.	TRBV19	TRBJ2-1	CASSIMVVGQGSREQFF	TGTGCCAGTAGTATTATGGTGGTGGGGCAGGGGAGTCGCGAGCAGTTCTTC
.	TRBD1	TRBV20-1	TRBJ1-5	CSASGRGRNQPQHF	TGCAGTGCTAGTGGCAGGGGGCGGAATCAGCCCCAGCATTTT
.	TRBD2	TRBV9	TRBJ2-5	CASSVGVGGPGETQYF	TGTGCCAGCAGCGTAGGTGTGGGAGGGCCAGGAGAGACCCAGTACTTC
once	.	TRBV18	TRBJ2-1	CASSPRGDTTYNEQFF	TGTGCCAGCTCACCTCGGGGGGACACAACCTACAATGAGCAGTTCTTC
.	.	TRBV9	TRBJ2-7	CASGEESSYEQYF	TGTGCCAGCGGGGAGGAGAGCTCCTACGAGCAGTACTTC
few	.	TRBV24-1	TRBJ2-7	CATSDYQGYEQYF	TGTGCCACCAGTGATTATCAGGGGTACGAGCAGTACTTC
.	.	TRBV19	TRBJ1-2	CASSIGTSANYGYTF	TGTGCCAGTAGTATCGGGACATCGGCTAACTATGGCTACACCTTC
.	.	TRBV7-9	TRBJ2-5	CASSPWTVGQTQYF	TGTGCCAGCAGCCCGTGGACAGTAGGTCAGACCCAGTACTTC
.	TRBD1	TRBV5-1	TRBJ2-7	CASSFRDRGSYEQYF	TGCGCCAGCAGCTTCCGGGACAGGGGATCCTACGAGCAGTACTTC
.	.	TRBV7-2	TRBJ1-5	CASSLISSNQPQHF	TGTGCCAGCAGCTTAATCTCTAGCAATCAGCCCCAGCATTTT